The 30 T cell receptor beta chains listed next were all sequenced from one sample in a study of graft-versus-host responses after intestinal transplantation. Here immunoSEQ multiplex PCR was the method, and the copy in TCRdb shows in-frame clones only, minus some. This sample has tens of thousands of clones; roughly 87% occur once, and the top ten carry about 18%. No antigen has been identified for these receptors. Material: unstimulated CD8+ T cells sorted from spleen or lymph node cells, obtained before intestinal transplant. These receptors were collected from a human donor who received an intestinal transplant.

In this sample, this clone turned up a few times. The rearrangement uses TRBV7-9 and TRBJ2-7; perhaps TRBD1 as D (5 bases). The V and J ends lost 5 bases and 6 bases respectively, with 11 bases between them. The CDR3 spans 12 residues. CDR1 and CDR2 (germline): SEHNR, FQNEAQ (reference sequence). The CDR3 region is CASSPRVFEQYF. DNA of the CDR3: TGTGCCAGCAGCCCCAGGGTCTTCGAGCAGTACTTC. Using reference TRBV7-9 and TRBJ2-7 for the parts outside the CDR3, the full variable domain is DTGVSQNPRHKITKRGQNVTFRCDPISEHNRLYWYRQTLGQGPEFLTYFQNEAQLEKSRLLSDRFSAERPKGSFSTLEIQRTEQGDSAMYLCASSPRVFEQYFGPGTRLTVT.

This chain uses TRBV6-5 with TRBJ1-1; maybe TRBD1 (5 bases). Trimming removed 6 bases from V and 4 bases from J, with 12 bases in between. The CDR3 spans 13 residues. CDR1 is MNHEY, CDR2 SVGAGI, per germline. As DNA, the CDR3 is TGTGCCAGCAGCCCGGGGGGTGCCACTGAAGCTTTCTTT. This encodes CASSPGGATEAFF.

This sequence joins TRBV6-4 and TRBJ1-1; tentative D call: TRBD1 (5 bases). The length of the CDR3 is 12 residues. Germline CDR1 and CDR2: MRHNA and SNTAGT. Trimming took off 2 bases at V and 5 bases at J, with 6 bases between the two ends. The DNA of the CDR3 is TGTGCCAGCAGTGACGGGGGGACTGAAGCTTTCTTT. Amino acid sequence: CASSDGGTEAFF.

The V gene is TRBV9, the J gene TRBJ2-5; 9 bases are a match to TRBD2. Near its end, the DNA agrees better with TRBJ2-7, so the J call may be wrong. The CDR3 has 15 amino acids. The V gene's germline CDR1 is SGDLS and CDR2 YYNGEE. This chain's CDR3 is CASSVMAGGPYEQYF. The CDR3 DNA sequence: TGTGCCAGCAGCGTAATGGCGGGAGGGCCCTACGAGCAGTACTTC.

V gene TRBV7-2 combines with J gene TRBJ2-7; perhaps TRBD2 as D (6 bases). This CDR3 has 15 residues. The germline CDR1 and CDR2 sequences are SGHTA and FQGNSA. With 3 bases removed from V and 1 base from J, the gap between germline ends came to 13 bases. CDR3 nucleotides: TGTGCCAGCAGCTTCGAAGTCCGGGGGTCCTACGAGCAGTACTTC. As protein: CASSFEVRGSYEQYF.

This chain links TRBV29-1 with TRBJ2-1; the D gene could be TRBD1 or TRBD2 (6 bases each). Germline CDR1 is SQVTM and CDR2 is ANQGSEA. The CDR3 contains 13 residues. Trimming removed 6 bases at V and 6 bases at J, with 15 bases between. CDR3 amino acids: CSVDRPGGNEQFF. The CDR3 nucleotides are TGCAGCGTGGACAGACCCGGGGGCAATGAGCAGTTCTTC.

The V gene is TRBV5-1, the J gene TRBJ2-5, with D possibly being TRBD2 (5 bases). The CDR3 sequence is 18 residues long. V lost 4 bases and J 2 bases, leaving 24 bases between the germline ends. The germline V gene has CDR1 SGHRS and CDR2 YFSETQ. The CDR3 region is CASSPVGRGLPLQETQYF. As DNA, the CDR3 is TGCGCCAGCAGCCCCGTAGGGAGAGGCCTACCCCTTCAAGAGACCCAGTACTTC.

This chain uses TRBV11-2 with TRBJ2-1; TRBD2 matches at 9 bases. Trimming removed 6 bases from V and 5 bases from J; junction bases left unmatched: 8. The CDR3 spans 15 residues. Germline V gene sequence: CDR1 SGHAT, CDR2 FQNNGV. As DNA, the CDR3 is TGTGCCAGCAGGAATAGCGGGAGATTGGACAATGAGCAGTTCTTC. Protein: CASRNSGRLDNEQFF.

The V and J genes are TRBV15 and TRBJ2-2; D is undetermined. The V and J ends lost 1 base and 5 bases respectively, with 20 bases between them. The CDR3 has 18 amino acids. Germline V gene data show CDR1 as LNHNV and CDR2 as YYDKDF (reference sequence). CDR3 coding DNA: TGTGCCACCAGCAGAGCCGACACAATCTTCTTCGAAACCGGGGAGCTGTTTTTT. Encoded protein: CATSRADTIFFETGELFF.

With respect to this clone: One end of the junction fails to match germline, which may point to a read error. The CDR3 region is CASSREMSETQYF. In DNA form, the CDR3 reads TGTGCTAGCAGCAGGGAAATGTCAGAGACCCAGTACTTC. The V call is TRBV7-7, the J call TRBJ2-5; TRBD1 might be the D (5 bases). The germline V gene encodes CDR1 SSHAT and CDR2 FNYEAQ (reference sequence). CDR3 length: 13 amino acids.

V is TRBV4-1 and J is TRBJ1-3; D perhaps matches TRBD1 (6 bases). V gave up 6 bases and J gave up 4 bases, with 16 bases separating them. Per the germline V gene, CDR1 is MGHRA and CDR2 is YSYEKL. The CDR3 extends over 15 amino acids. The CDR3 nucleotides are TGCGCCAGCAGGGTCGGGGGCGCGGACGGAAACACCATATATTTT. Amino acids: CASRVGGADGNTIYF.

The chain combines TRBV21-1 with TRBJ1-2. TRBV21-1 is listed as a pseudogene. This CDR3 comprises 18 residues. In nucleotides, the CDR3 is TGTGCCAGCAGCAAACGACCCCCGGGGGGGAGCAGGCACTATGGCTACACCTTC. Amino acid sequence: CASSKRPPGGSRHYGYTF.

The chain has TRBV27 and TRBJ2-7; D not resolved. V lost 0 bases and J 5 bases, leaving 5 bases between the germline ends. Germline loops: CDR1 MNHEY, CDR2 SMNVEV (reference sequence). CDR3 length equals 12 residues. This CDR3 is CASSLSGNEQYF. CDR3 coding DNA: TGTGCCAGCAGTTTATCAGGGAACGAGCAGTACTTC.

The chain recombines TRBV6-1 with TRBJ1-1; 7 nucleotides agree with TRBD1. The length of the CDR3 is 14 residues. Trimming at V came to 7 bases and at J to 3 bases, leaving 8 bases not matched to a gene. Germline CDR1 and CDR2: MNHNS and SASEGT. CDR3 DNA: TGTGCCAGCAAAAAACAGGGGAGGCACACTGAAGCTTTCTTT. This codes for CASKKQGRHTEAFF.

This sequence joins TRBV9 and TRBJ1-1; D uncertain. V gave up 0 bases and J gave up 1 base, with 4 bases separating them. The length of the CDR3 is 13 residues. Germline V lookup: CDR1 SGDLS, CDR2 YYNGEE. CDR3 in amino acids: CASSVGTNTEAFF. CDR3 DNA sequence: TGTGCCAGCAGCGTAGGTACGAACACTGAAGCTTTCTTT.

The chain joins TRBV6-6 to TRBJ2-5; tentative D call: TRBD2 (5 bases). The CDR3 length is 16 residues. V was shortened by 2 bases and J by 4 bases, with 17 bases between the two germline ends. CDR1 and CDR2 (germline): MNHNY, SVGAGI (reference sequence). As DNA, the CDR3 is TGTGCCAGCAGTTACACAGCGGCGCAGCTACGAGAGACCCAGTACTTC. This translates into CASSYTAAQLRETQYF.

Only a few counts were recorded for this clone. The CDR3 protein is CASNQGVAGGDTQYF. DNA for the CDR3: TGTGCCAGCAACCAGGGGGTAGCGGGGGGAGATACGCAGTATTTT. The J gene is TRBJ2-3, the V gene TRBV11-2; 10 bases map to TRBD2. This CDR3 comprises 15 residues. Germline CDR1 reads SGHAT; CDR2 reads FQNNGV. Trimming cost V 7 bases and J 5 bases; bases outside gene matches: 9.

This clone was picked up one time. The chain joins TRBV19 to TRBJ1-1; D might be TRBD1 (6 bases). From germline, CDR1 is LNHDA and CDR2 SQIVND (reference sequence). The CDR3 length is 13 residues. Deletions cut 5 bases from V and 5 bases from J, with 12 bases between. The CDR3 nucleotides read TGTGCCAGTAGTTTTTCAGGACAGACTGAAGCTTTCTTT. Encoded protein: CASSFSGQTEAFF.

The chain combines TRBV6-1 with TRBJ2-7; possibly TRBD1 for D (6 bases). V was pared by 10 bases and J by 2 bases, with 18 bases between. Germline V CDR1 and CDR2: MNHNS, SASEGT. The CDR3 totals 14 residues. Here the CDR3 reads CATRGHSPPYEQYF. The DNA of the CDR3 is TGTGCCACCCGGGGACATTCCCCTCCCTACGAGCAGTACTTC.

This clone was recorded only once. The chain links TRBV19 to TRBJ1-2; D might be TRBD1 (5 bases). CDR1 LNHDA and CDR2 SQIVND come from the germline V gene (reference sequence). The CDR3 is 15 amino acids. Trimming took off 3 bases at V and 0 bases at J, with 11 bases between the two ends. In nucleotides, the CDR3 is TGTGCCAGTAGTATCCTTGCAGGGTCTAACTATGGCTACACCTTC. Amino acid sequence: CASSILAGSNYGYTF.

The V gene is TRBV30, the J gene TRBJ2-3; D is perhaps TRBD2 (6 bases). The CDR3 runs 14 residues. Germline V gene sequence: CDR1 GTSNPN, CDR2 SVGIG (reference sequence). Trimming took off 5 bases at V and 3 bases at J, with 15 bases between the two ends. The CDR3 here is CAWAVGTFTDTQYF. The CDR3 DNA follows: TGTGCCTGGGCGGTCGGGACTTTTACAGATACGCAGTATTTT.

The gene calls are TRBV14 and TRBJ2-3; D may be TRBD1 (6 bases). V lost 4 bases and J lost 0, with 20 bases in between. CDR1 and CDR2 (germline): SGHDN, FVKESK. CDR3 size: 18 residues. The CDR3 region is CASSPRIGGRLSTDTQYF. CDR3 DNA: TGTGCCAGCAGCCCACGTATTGGGGGCCGGCTTAGCACAGATACGCAGTATTTT.

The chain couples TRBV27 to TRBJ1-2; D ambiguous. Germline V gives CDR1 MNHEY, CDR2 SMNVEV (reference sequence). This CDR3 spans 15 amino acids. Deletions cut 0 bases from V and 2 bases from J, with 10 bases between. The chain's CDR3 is CASSLSGYGNYGYTF. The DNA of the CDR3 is TGTGCCAGCAGTTTATCAGGGTATGGGAACTATGGCTACACCTTC.

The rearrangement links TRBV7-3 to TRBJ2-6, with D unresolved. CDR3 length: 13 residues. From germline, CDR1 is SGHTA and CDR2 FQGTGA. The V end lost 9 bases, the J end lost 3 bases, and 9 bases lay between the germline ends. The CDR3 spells CASGEDGANVLTF. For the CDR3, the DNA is TGTGCCAGTGGAGAAGATGGGGCCAACGTCCTGACTTTC.

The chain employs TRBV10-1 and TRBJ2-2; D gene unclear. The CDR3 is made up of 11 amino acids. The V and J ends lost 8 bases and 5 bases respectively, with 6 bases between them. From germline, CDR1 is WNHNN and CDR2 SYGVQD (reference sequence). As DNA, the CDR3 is TGCGCCAGCGGCGAAACCGGGGAGCTGTTTTTT. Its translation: CASGETGELFF.

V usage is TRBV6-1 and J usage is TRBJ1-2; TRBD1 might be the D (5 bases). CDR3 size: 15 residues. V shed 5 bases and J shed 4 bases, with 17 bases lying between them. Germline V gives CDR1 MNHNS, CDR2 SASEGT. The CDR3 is CASSSWAAGLYGYTF. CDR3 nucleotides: TGTGCCAGCAGTTCTTGGGCCGCGGGGCTCTATGGCTACACCTTC.

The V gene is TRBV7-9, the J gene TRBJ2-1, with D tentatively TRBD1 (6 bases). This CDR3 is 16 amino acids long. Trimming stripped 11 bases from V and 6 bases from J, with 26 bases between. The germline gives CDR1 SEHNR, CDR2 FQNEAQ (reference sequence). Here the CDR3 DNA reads TGTGCCTCCAGGGACATTGGGGGTCAGGATGCCAATGAGCAGTTCTTC. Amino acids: CASRDIGGQDANEQFF.

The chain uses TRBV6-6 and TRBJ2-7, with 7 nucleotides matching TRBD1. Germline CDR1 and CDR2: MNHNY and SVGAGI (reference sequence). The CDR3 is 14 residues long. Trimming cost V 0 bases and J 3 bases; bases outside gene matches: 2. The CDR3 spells CASSYSGTVYEQYF. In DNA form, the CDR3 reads TGTGCCAGCAGTTACTCAGGGACAGTCTACGAGCAGTACTTC.

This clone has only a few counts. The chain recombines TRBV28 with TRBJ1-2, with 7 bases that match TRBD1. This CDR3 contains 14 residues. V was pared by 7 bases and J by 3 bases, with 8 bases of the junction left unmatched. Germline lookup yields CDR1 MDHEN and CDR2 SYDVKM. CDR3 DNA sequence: TGTGCCAGCATCATGGAGGGGGCGTACTATGGCTACACCTTC. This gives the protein CASIMEGAYYGYTF.

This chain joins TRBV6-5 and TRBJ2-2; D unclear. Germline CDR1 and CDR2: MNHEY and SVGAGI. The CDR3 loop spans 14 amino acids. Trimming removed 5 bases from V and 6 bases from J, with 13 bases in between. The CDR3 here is CASSLPLGPGELFF. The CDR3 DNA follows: TGTGCCAGCAGTCTACCCCTGGGCCCCGGGGAGCTGTTTTTT.